Each of the 22 T cell receptor beta chains below was sequenced from the same sample in a study of T cell responses to AZD1222 COVID-19 vaccine. Data came from immunoSEQ multiplex PCR; TCRdb stores just in-frame clones and leaves some out. The table has roughly 100,000 clones, roughly 90% seen once. Here the sequenced sample was peripheral blood, taken on day 0 of AZD1222 vaccination. These receptors all come from an adult in good health.

Points on this clone: A junction end diverges from the germline sequence, so it may reflect a read error. The CDR3 DNA is TGTGCCAGCGGTTTGAATTCAGGGGGCGTCTACAATGAGCAGTTCTTC. This translates into CASGLNSGGVYNEQFF. V usage is TRBV27 and J usage is TRBJ2-1; 8 bases line up with TRBD1. The CDR3 covers 16 residues. The V gene's germline CDR1 is MNHEY and CDR2 SMNVEV (reference sequence).

The V and J genes are TRBV30 and TRBJ1-3; D uncertain. V lost 1 base, J lost 4 bases, and 17 bases lay in between. Germline assignment: CDR1 GTSNPN and CDR2 SVGIG (reference sequence). The CDR3 is made up of 16 amino acids. CDR3: CAWSADLKGWGNTIYF. In nucleotides, the CDR3 is TGTGCCTGGAGTGCAGACCTCAAGGGATGGGGAAACACCATATATTTT.

The CDR3 protein is CASSAEVGGGTDTQYF. DNA for the CDR3: TGTGCCAGCAGTGCCGAAGTGGGGGGCGGCACAGATACGCAGTATTTT. The V gene is TRBV9, the J gene TRBJ2-3; D is possibly TRBD1 or TRBD2 (6 bases each). Germline V gene data show CDR1 as SGDLS and CDR2 as YYNGEE. The V end lost 5 bases, the J end lost 1 base, and 17 bases lay between the germline ends. The CDR3 extends over 16 amino acids.

This clone is a singleton in its sample. This chain links TRBV10-3 with TRBJ1-2; D call uncertain. The CDR3 runs 16 residues. Trimming stripped 4 bases from V and 1 base from J, with 16 bases between. Germline V gene data show CDR1 as ENHRY and CDR2 as SYGVKD. The CDR3: CAISAGLVGFNYGYTF. In DNA, the CDR3 is TGTGCCATCAGTGCCGGGCTGGTGGGCTTTAACTATGGCTACACCTTC.

This sequence joins TRBV15 and TRBJ2-5; 7 bases are shared with TRBD2. J gave up 4 bases and V 0 bases, and 2 bases lay outside the gene matches. Germline CDR1 reads LNHNV; CDR2 reads YYDKDF (reference sequence). The CDR3 totals 14 residues. The CDR3 coding sequence is TGTGCCACCAGCAGAGATACGGGGGGAGAGACCCAGTACTTC. This codes for CATSRDTGGETQYF.

This chain uses TRBV7-2 with TRBJ1-4, with no clear D. This CDR3 has 11 amino acids. Trimming left V 3 bases short and J 8 bases short, with 4 bases between. Germline loops: CDR1 SGHTA, CDR2 FQGNSA. CDR3 region: CASSFGEKLFF. CDR3 nucleotides: TGTGCCAGCAGCTTCGGAGAAAAACTGTTTTTT.

This chain links TRBV5-6 with TRBJ2-1; 7 bases map to TRBD1. The junction had 9 bases not matched to a gene; V was cut back by 2 bases and J by 7 bases. This CDR3 has 15 amino acids. Germline V gene sequence: CDR1 SGHDT, CDR2 YYEEEE. For the CDR3, the DNA is TGTGCCAGCAGCTTCGACAGGGAAATTTGGAATGAGCAGTTCTTC. It is translated as CASSFDREIWNEQFF. The full variable domain, completed using reference TRBV5-6 and TRBJ2-1, is DAGVTQSPTHLIKTRGQQVTLRCSPKSGHDTVSWYQQALGQGPQFIFQYYEEEERQRGNFPDRFSGHQFPNYSSELNVNALLLGDSALYLCASSFDREIWNEQFFGPGTRLTVL.

This clone appeared a single time. V usage is TRBV10-3 and J usage is TRBJ1-5; 8 nucleotides line up with TRBD1. The CDR3 loop spans 15 amino acids. J gave up 0 bases and V 6 bases, and 4 bases lay outside the gene matches. CDR1 is ENHRY, CDR2 SYGVKD, per germline. CDR3 amino acids: CAIRDRADSNQPQHF. The CDR3 DNA reads TGTGCCATCAGGGACAGGGCAGATAGCAATCAGCCCCAGCATTTT.

The chain joins TRBV7-9 to TRBJ1-1; 9 nucleotides match TRBD1. CDR3 length: 16 amino acids. V trimming: 4 bases; J trimming: 1 base; junction bases outside the gene matches: 7. Germline values: CDR1 SEHNR, CDR2 FQNEAQ (reference sequence). CDR3 sequence reads: CASSWRGQGKNTEAFF. The CDR3 DNA reads as TGTGCCAGCAGCTGGAGGGGACAGGGTAAGAACACTGAAGCTTTCTTT.

This clone was counted once. This chain joins TRBV7-6 and TRBJ1-1; TRBD1 matches at 7 bases. This CDR3 is 16 amino acids long. Germline CDR1 SGHVS, CDR2 FNYEAQ. V lost 5 bases to trimming and J lost 1 base; unmatched junction nucleotides: 10. The CDR3 here is CASSPLRGPTNTEAFF. In nucleotides, the CDR3 is TGTGCCAGCAGCCCCCTGAGGGGGCCCACGAACACTGAAGCTTTCTTT.

The rearrangement joins TRBV10-2 to TRBJ2-5; 7 positions agree with TRBD2. This CDR3 has 12 residues. Germline trimming cut 10 bases from V and 4 bases from J; bases unmatched to any gene: 6. The germline gives CDR1 WSHSY, CDR2 SAAADI. The CDR3 spells CATGGKRETQYF. CDR3 coding DNA: TGCGCCACCGGGGGGAAGAGAGAGACCCAGTACTTC.

The gene calls are TRBV7-8 and TRBJ2-7, with 7 bases fitting TRBD1. CDR3 length: 14 amino acids. The junction had 6 bases not matched to a gene; V was cut back by 5 bases and J by 2 bases. CDR1 and CDR2 (germline): SGHVS, FQNEAQ. Here the CDR3 reads CASSHRQGPYEQYF. CDR3 sequence (DNA): TGTGCCAGCAGCCACCGACAGGGCCCCTACGAGCAGTACTTC.

V gene TRBV7-6 combines with J gene TRBJ2-7; the D is unclear. Germline CDR1 and CDR2: SGHVS and FNYEAQ. This CDR3 is built from 14 residues. Trimming shortened V by 1 base and J by 2 bases, and 9 bases separated the two germline ends. The CDR3: CASSLDLSTYEQYF. CDR3 nucleotides: TGTGCCAGCAGCTTAGACCTCTCTACCTACGAGCAGTACTTC. The full variable domain, in which reference TRBV7-6 and TRBJ2-7 provide the parts outside the CDR3, is GAGVSQSPRYKVTKRGQDVALRCDPISGHVSLYWYRQALGQGPEFLTYFNYEAQQDKSGLPNDRFSAERPEGSISTLTIQRTEQRDSAMYRCASSLDLSTYEQYFGPGTRLTVT.

The V call is TRBV10-3, the J call TRBJ1-1; possible D gene TRBD1, 5 bases. The CDR3 covers 12 residues. The germline CDR1 and CDR2 sequences are ENHRY and SYGVKD. The V gene lost 8 bases and the J gene lost 3 bases, with 10 bases spanning the gap. The CDR3 spells CAIDGGDTEAFF. For the CDR3, the DNA is TGTGCCATCGATGGGGGAGACACTGAAGCTTTCTTT.

V gene TRBV30 combines with J gene TRBJ2-3; 13 bases align to TRBD2. Germline V gene lookup returns CDR1 GTSNPN and CDR2 SVGIG (reference sequence). V dropped 3 bases and J dropped 4; count of bases not matched to a gene: 7. This CDR3 contains 16 residues. The CDR3, as DNA: TGTGCCTGGAGACCCACTAGCGGGGGGGCTTCAGATACGCAGTATTTT. The encoded protein is CAWRPTSGGASDTQYF.

The chain couples TRBV7-2 to TRBJ2-1; 10 nucleotides agree with TRBD1. The CDR3 contains 18 residues. The junction had 14 bases not matched to a gene; V was cut back by 2 bases and J by 7 bases. Germline values: CDR1 SGHTA, CDR2 FQGNSA. The CDR3 coding sequence is TGTGCCAGCAGCTTACCCCGGAGGGGGGACAGGGGAGGGAATGAGCAGTTCTTC. It yields the protein CASSLPRRGDRGGNEQFF.

The genes are TRBV7-6 and TRBJ1-2, with 9 bases that match TRBD1. Germline V CDR1 and CDR2: SGHVS, FNYEAQ. The V and J ends lost 3 bases and 3 bases, in that order; junction bases with no gene match: 8. The CDR3 spans 16 residues. The CDR3 spells CASSFHRDRDDYGYTF. CDR3 nucleotides: TGTGCCAGCAGCTTCCACCGGGACAGGGATGACTATGGCTACACCTTC.

This rearrangement joins TRBV7-9 to TRBJ1-2; D perhaps matches TRBD1 (5 bases). CDR1 and CDR2 from the germline V gene are SEHNR and FQNEAQ (reference sequence). CDR3 length: 14 amino acids. V was pared by 2 bases and J by 6 bases, with 13 bases between. The CDR3 DNA sequence: TGTGCCAGCAGCTTATCCAGGGTGGTGAATGGCTACACCTTC. Amino acids: CASSLSRVVNGYTF.

This chain connects TRBV28 to TRBJ1-6; 7 bases are a match to TRBD1. The CDR3 loop spans 15 amino acids. Germline V CDR1 and CDR2: MDHEN, SYDVKM. The V and J ends lost 6 bases and 7 bases, in that order; junction bases with no gene match: 9. In DNA, the CDR3 is TGTGCCAGCAGGAGTGCCCAGGGGGAGAATTCACCCCTCCACTTT. Its translation is CASRSAQGENSPLHF.

This chain links TRBV7-9 with TRBJ2-3, with D possibly TRBD2 on 6 matching bases. Trimming left V 5 bases short and J 6 bases short, with 15 bases between. CDR3 length: 14 residues. Germline V gene lookup returns CDR1 SEHNR and CDR2 FQNEAQ (reference sequence). The CDR3, as DNA: TGTGCCAGCAGCCGCCGGGGGTTATGGGATACGCAGTATTTT. This sequence encodes CASSRRGLWDTQYF.

The chain is built from TRBV30 and TRBJ2-7, with TRBD2 matching 7 bases. The CDR3 length is 15 residues. J gave up 1 base and V 0 bases, and 6 bases lay outside the gene matches. Per germline, CDR1 GTSNPN and CDR2 SVGIG (reference sequence). CDR3 DNA sequence: TGTGCCTGGAGTGTACGTAGCGGGTATTCCTACGAGCAGTACTTC. It specifies CAWSVRSGYSYEQYF. Drawing the rest from reference TRBV30 and TRBJ2-7, the complete variable domain is SQTIHQWPATLVQPVGSPLSLECTVEGTSNPNLYWYRQAAGRGLQLLFYSVGIGQISSEVPQNLSASRPQDRQFILSSKKLLLSDSGFYLCAWSVRSGYSYEQYFGPGTRLTVT.

CDR3 nucleotide sequence: TGTGCCAGCATAGACTGTCCGGGACAGAAAACCTACGAGCAGTACTTC. Translated: CASIDCPGQKTYEQYF. The J gene is TRBJ2-7, the V gene TRBV27; TRBD1 agrees at 7 bases. V shed 7 bases and J 2 bases; nucleotides not matched to a gene: 14. Per germline, CDR1 MNHEY and CDR2 SMNVEV (reference sequence). The length of the CDR3 is 16 residues.